This T cell receptor beta chain came from a study of shared clonotypes between healthy human individuals (dated by TCRdb to 2019 to 2021). Describing the broader study: The cohort included a few men and a couple of women between 18 and 49 years of age. For each donor, CD4 naive and CD4 memory were each given three plates, CD8 naive was given two plates, and CD8 memory was given one plate. To estimate repertoire size and how much clonotypes are shared between individuals, the study performed deep sequencing of blood TCR repertoires from a few healthy adults. Different laboratories and diverse techniques were used to prepare libraries and sequence TCR repertoires, to increase sequencing depth and limit assay-specific biases. Per donor, leukapheresis produced somewhere between about 0.94 and 9.5 billion PBMCs.

Overall study results and their limits: Pairwise subsampling indicated that sequencing depth was expected to affect the degree of clonotype sharing among donors. The small number of donors limited the genetic and exposure-history diversity represented. Incomplete sequencing was indicated by rarefaction of sorted-subset datasets, despite the large sequencing depth. Sharing across a few donors was observed for 4.5% to 6.5% of naive CD4, under 4% of naive CD8, 2% to 2.5% of memory CD4, and around 0.42% of memory CD8 clonotypes. Compared with non-shared clonotypes, the clonotypes found in all four sorted-subset donors had higher generation probabilities. Sampling was limited to blood, and TCR repertoires in tissue likely differ from TCR repertoires in blood. Larger estimated clonotype richness was generally found for naive subsets than for memory subsets.

TCR CDR3 regions were amplified from genomic DNA by multiplex PCR using the deep immunoSEQ assay. Extracted genomic DNA from each cell subset was spread evenly across all wells of several immunoSEQ 96-well plates, with each plate serving as a replicate. For sorted subsets, 150 to 200 ng genomic DNA, equal to about 30,000 T cell genomes, was loaded into each replicate PCR. The purified libraries were quantified using a Qubit 3.0 fluorometer, sized with a Bioanalyzer 2100, and then quantified again using the KAPA Library Quantification kit. A separate single-read 150-cycle Illumina NextSeq 550 flow cell was used to sequence each immunoSEQ 96-well plate. In the paper's pipeline: Because only junctional sequences without quality scores were contained in the immunoSEQ output, filtering matching that applied to full-length reads could not be performed. To assign V/J genes and CDR3, sequences were annotated against IMGT germline references using PyIR, a Python wrapper for IgBLAST v1.9. Reads with weak V/J assignments (E-value above 1e-6), missing CDR3, stop codons, out-of-frame junctions, or ambiguous translated residues were removed. A V3J clonotype was defined by an identical inferred V gene, J gene, and CDR3 amino acid sequence. Percentage overlap between repertoires was computed as shared unique clonotypes divided by the size of the smaller repertoire. Repertoire richness was assessed with RTK rarefaction, the Chao1 estimator, and Recon v2.1 estimates of unobserved clonotypes. OLGA was used to compute generation probabilities for all TCRbeta clonotypes that the gDNA method yielded from a few donors. In TCRdb, the immuneACCESS table is reduced to in-frame sequences with V and J assigned. These tables do not hold every clone; where another copy was compared, an unresolved V gene accounts for under half, and the others remain unexplained. D and trimming were read from the DNA, whereas the V and J calls and clone size are those reported in that table. Within this sample are roughly 890,000 clones, with roughly 92% of them counted one time only. Clones ranked in the top ten supply 24% of the sample.

A remark on this clone: What antigen it recognizes has not been identified. No qualities accompany the bases; no much larger clone lies one base away.

The CDR3 runs 14 residues from the cysteine to the phenylalanine. Only the CDR3 part of the read is kept: 42 bases, read in frame from the first base. V is trimmed back by 7 bases and J by 9 bases, and the junction contains 4 bases that no gene match accounts for. CDR1 and CDR2, per the germline V gene, are SGHTA and FQGNSA. CD8 naive samples were CD45RO-negative cells positively selected for CCR7, giving a CD45RA+CCR7+ population that excluded TemRA cells. The donors were healthy, HIV-negative adults who had no recently reported acute infections or vaccinations. Only Caucasian adults living in Nashville, Tennessee, USA were represented among the donors. Blood was collected by leukapheresis, and PBMCs were isolated by Ficoll-Histopaque density gradient centrifugation and then cryopreserved in liquid nitrogen vapor phase. Analytical flow cytometry was used to check the purity and quantity of each magnetically sorted T cell population. Each sorted fraction had its genomic DNA isolated and then quantified by UV absorbance on a Nanodrop 2000c.

The sequenced material came from naive CD8+ T cells sorted from blood. The sample's cell subset or site label, decoded: CD45RA+CCR7+. This sequence was found in a man aged 30 to 39 in good health. The V and J segments used are TRBV7-2 and TRBJ2-1, with 15 central nucleotides matching TRBD2. CDR3 protein: CASTWTSGRGEQFF. The DNA sequence is given as TGTGCCAGCACCTGGACTAGCGGGAGGGGTGAGCAGTTCTTC. Reference TRBV7-2 and TRBJ2-1 proteins supply the regions before and after the CDR3; the full variable domain is: GAGVSQSPSNKVTEKGKDVELRCDPISGHTALYWYRQSLGQGLEFLIYFQGNSAPDKSGLPSDRFSAERTGGSVSTLTIQRTQQEDSAVYLCASTWTSGRGEQFFGPGTRLTVL.